This T cell receptor (beta chain) was identified in a study of pediatric ulcerative colitis (dated by TCRdb to 2018 to 2020). In terms of the full investigation: Pancolitis was present in roughly 7 ulcerative colitis patients and left-sided colitis in two, and histology consistent with ulcerative colitis was found in all of these patients. From nine newly diagnosed, treatment-naive pediatric ulcerative colitis patients and a few non-IBD control children, paired blood and rectal samples were collected. Using the Pediatric Ulcerative Colitis Activity Index, a couple of patients were classed as having mild disease, several as having moderate disease and three as having acute severe colitis. Overall study results and their limits: Controls, mild-moderate and acute severe colitis patients were separated by rectal repertoire features, and reduced rectal diversity due to clonal expansions was observed in acute severe colitis. Autologous blood-rectal clonal overlap was significantly higher in ulcerative colitis patients than in controls, suggesting increased T cell trafficking to inflamed tissue. The healthy control group was small, with only four individuals. For technical reasons, blood samples from two patients gave substantially fewer templates, and these samples were excluded from the blood-rectal overlap analysis. Because repertoires came from total lymphocyte DNA, patterns in rare subsets such as regulatory T cells may not be reflected. A couple of rectal CDR3 clonotypes were present in all ulcerative colitis patients and in none of the controls.

Using the immunoSEQ TRB Survey service, rearranged CDR3 beta regions were amplified from genomic DNA with multiplex V and J primers. To keep sequencing depth equal across samples, survey-level depth of up to 500,000 reads per sample was applied. The libraries were purified, combined into pools and sequenced with Illumina technology. Per the authors' processing: immunoSEQ online tools were used for productive clonality, sample overlap, pairwise scatters, CDR3 beta length, V/D/J gene usage and productiveness. Calculated diversity was defined as the number of unique rearrangements divided by total templates times 100, and Shannon and Simpson indices were additionally computed. Principal component analysis was performed on Z-score normalized data with the R prcomp function and the ggbiplot package. Morisita's index was used to quantify blood-rectal clonal overlap within each subject. TCRdb's version of the immuneACCESS table is confined to in-frame rearrangements and falls short of the full clone set. An unresolved V gene accounts for under half of the shortfall where checked; the remainder is of unknown origin. Clone size and V and J calls were adopted from that table, with D and trimming inferred from the DNA. In this sample the table shows roughly 64,000 clones, around 85% of which occur a single time. The top ten clonotypes cover 3% to 4.5% of the sample.

Remarks on this clone: This clone's antigen is unknown. Base-call qualities are not available, and no considerably larger clone is one nucleotide away.

Including cysteine and phenylalanine, the CDR3 has 16 amino acids. Only the CDR3 part of the read is kept: 48 bases, read in frame from the first base. Deletion took 3 bases off V and 2 bases off J, with a span of 18 bases between the germline ends. The germline V gene yields SGDLS for CDR1 and YYNGEE for CDR2. Ulcerative colitis patients had received no immunosuppressive medication before the diagnostic colonoscopy. A blood sample was obtained concurrently with the colonoscopy. The Wizard kit (Promega) was used to extract genomic DNA from the blood and intestinal samples. The chain couples TRBV9 to TRBJ2-7; the D gene could be TRBD1 or TRBD2, each one agreeing over 5 bases. The sequencing sample was made of blood. This TCR was sampled from a boy younger than 18 with severe ulcerative colitis. Here the CDR3 is given as CASSEPRDAVTYEQYF. Here is the DNA: TGTGCCAGCAGCGAGCCCCGGGACGCCGTAACCTACGAGCAGTACTTC.